This T cell receptor (beta chain) was identified during a study of blood T cells in healthy people across ages. The V gene end was trimmed by 6 bases and the J gene end by 0 bases; junction bases not matched to a gene: 5. Germline lookup yields CDR1 LNHDA and CDR2 SQIVND (reference sequence). The CDR3 contains 15 residues. Sample-barcoded 5' priming and a J-beta primer mix drove a second PCR of roughly 7 to 11 cycles. TCRdb used MiXCR to reprocess the 5' RACE reads, holding one entry per CDR3 protein. The data show 1.5 million to 2 million distinct CDR3 sequences, roughly 32% seen once. This TCR was sampled from a woman aged 30 to 39 in good health. This sequence joins TRBV19 and TRBJ1-5; TRBD1 agrees at 7 bases. Sequencing was done on a sample of blood. Here the CDR3 DNA reads TGTGCCAGTAGCACGGACAGGAATAGCAATCAGCCCCAGCATTTT. Translation gives CASSTDRNSNQPQHF.